By its share, the clone carrying this T cell receptor (beta chain) is large. Gene labels here are mouse ones. The read ends 1 residue shy of where the CDR3 ends; the end is completed using the germline J gene. Time point indicated: mouse harvest day 14 after allogeneic transplant. The graft held 10^6 splenic CD5+ T cells and 10^7 T-cell-depleted bone marrow cells. Profiling relied on immunoSEQ multiplex PCR, and the TCRdb table lists in-frame clones only, not all of them. The sample has about 3,100 clones, roughly 44% seen once; the top ten hold approximately 31%. This sample was taken from a study of tissue T cells after allogeneic stem cell transplantation. The CDR3 covers 14 residues. Losses at the gene ends were 2 bases for V and 3 bases for J; bases not matched to a gene: 0. The germline CDR1 and CDR2 sequences are KGHPV and FQNQEV (reference sequence).

V gene TRBV26 combines with J gene TRBJ1-4, with 7 nucleotides matching TRBD1. This clonotype originated in a female BALB/c mouse given C57BL/6 T cells with graft-versus-host disease after an allogeneic hematopoietic cell transplant. Sample: gut tissue. CDR3 region: CASSLGTANERLFF. The CDR3 DNA, read in part, is TGTGCCAGCAGTCTGGGGACAGCCAACGAAAGATTATTT. Drawing the rest from reference TRBV26 and TRBJ1-4, the complete variable domain is NSKVIQTPRYLVKGQGQKAKMRCIPEKGHPVVFWYQQNKNNEFKFLINFQNQEVLQQIDMTEKRFSAECPSNSPCSLEIQSSEAGDSALYLCASSLGTANERLFFGHGTKLSVL.